This TCR beta chain was obtained from a study of kidney transplant recipient with SARS-CoV-2 infection. From the reads, TCRdb called clonotypes with MiXCR, one entry per CDR3 protein. The sample has approximately 240,000 distinct CDR3 sequences, under 30% seen once. This clonotype occurred a few times. The V and J ends lost 5 bases and 4 bases respectively, with 23 bases between them. Germline V CDR1 and CDR2: LGHDT, YNNKEL (reference sequence). The length of the CDR3 is 17 residues. The receptor's source is a male patient between 25 and 39 years old who had COVID-19 and was a kidney transplant recipient. Some T cells may be supplied by the graft donor. The genes are TRBV3-1 and TRBJ1-2; D gene ambiguous. The sequencing here drew on a blood sample, taken at baseline and between days 110 and 120 from a kidney transplant recipient. CDR3: CASSTMATLRKTYGYTF. The CDR3 DNA sequence: TGTGCCAGCAGCACTATGGCCACCCTTCGAAAGACCTATGGCTACACCTTC.